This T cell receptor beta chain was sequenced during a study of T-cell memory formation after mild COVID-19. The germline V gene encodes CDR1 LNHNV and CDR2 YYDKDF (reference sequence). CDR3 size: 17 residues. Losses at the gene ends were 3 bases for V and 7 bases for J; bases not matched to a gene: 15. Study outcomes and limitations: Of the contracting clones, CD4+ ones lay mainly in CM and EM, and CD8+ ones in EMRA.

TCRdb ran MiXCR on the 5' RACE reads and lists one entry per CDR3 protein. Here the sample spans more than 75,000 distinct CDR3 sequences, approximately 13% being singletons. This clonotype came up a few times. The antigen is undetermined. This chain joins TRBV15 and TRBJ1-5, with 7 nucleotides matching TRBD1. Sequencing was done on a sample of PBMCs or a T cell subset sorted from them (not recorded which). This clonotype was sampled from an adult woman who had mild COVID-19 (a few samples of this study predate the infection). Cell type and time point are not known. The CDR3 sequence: CATSRGGLDREGQPQHF. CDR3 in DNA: TGTGCCACCAGCAGGGGGGGGCTAGACAGGGAGGGCCAGCCCCAGCATTTT.